This TCR beta chain was recovered during a study of cytomegalovirus exposure and HLA in healthy donors. This CDR3 has 13 amino acids. CDR1 LNHNV and CDR2 YYDKDF come from the germline V gene (reference sequence). V lost 5 bases, J lost 4 bases, and 5 bases stayed unmatched. About this clone: Its antigen is still unknown.

Whole-study findings and limits: In vitro assays verified that three CMV-associated chains recognized CMV antigens specifically. Sequencing probably produced one cluster of sequence variants that were highly shared.

Researchers ran the PCR with 60 Vbeta and 13 Jbeta primers. Sequencing used immunoSEQ multiplex PCR; TCRdb keeps in-frame clones, though not all of them. The table shows 45,000 to 65,000 clones, with about two thirds occurring only once. The genes are TRBV15 and TRBJ2-7, with 7 positions matching TRBD2. This TCR came from a woman in her forties or fifties in good health and CMV-seropositive. The material sequenced was PBMCs. The CDR3, as DNA: TGTGCCACCAGCTTATCGGGGGGATACGAGCAGTACTTC. This encodes CATSLSGGYEQYF.